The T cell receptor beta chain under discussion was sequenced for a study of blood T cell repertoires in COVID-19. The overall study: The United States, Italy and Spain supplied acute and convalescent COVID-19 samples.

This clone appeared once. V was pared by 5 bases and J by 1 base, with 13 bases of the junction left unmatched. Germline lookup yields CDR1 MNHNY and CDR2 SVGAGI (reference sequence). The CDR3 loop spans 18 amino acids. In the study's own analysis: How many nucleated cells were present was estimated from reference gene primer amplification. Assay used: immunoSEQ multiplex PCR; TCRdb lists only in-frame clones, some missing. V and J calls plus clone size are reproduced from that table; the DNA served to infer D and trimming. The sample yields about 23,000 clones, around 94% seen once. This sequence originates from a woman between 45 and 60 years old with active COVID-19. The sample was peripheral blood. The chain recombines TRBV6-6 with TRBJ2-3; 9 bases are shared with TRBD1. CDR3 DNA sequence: TGTGCCAGCAGTCCAAGCGCCATACAGGGGGCAGGCACAGATACGCAGTATTTT. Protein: CASSPSAIQGAGTDTQYF.